This record concerns one T cell receptor (beta chain) sequence. Noted time point: pre-sensitization, week 0. Treatment reported: therapeutic diphenylcyclopropenone sensitization with weekly scalp DPC. Authors' data handling: There were a median of around 97,000 TCRs per sample, with a range from 23,224 to 690,600. TCRdb reprocessed the RACE reads with MiXCR, giving one entry per CDR3 protein. The V and J calls were not made by the authors but by TCRdb's processing. The sample has over 300,000 distinct CDR3 sequences, 4.5% to 5.5% seen once. The data derive from a study of human T cells and chemical hapten exposure. The wider study: Donors were sensitized with 2% DPC on the upper inner arm. TCR yields per sample varied mostly from small pooled library volume differences.

This specimen was whole blood, taken in connection with sensitization to the hapten diphenylcyclopropenone (DPC). This sequence originates from a woman between 50 and 59 years old with alopecia areata. Some clones in this sample may be carry-over from other donors' samples.

This chain's CDR3 is CASSLGGRPQETQYF. CDR3 DNA sequence: TGTGCCAGCAGCTTAGGGGGGAGACCCCAGGAGACCCAGTACTTC. The rearrangement uses TRBV13 and TRBJ2-5; a possible D gene is TRBD2 (5 bases). CDR1 and CDR2 (germline): PRHDT, FYEKMQ (reference sequence). This CDR3 has 15 amino acids. Trimming took off 0 bases at V and 5 bases at J, with 13 bases between the two ends.